These 25 T cell receptor beta chains came from one sample sequenced in a study of T cell responses to AZD1222 COVID-19 vaccine. Only in-frame clones appear in the TCRdb table, and some are missing; sequencing was by immunoSEQ multiplex PCR. The profile shows about 120,000 clones, over 75% of them singletons. Sequenced here: peripheral blood, sampled on day 0 of AZD1222 vaccination. Source of these receptors: an adult in good health.

The chain combines TRBV7-2 with TRBJ2-1, with TRBD1 identical over 9 bases. CDR1 is SGHTA and CDR2 is FQGNSA in the germline V gene. V trimming: 5 bases; J trimming: 1 base; junction bases outside the gene matches: 3. The CDR3 has 15 amino acids. The CDR3 bases are TGTGCCAGCAGCCAGGACAGGGGTTCCTACAATGAGCAGTTCTTC. Protein sequence: CASSQDRGSYNEQFF.

The rearrangement uses TRBV19 and TRBJ1-1, with a possible D match to TRBD1 (5 bases). V was pared by 4 bases and J by 11 bases, with 11 bases between. CDR1 and CDR2 from the germline V gene are LNHDA and SQIVND (reference sequence). The CDR3 totals 11 residues. In nucleotides, the CDR3 is TGTGCCAGTAGTAGTCGGGGGTGGGCTTTCTTT. Translating gives CASSSRGWAFF.

The chain employs TRBV29-1 and TRBJ2-7; either TRBD1 or TRBD2 may supply D (6 bases each). Looked up from germline, CDR1 is SQVTM and CDR2 is ANQGSEA. Trimming pared 6 bases from V and 3 bases from J, leaving 15 bases between. The CDR3 has 13 residues. CDR3 DNA sequence: TGCAGCGTGGCTCCGGGGGCGGGCTACGAGCAGTACTTC. Protein: CSVAPGAGYEQYF.

The CDR3 spells CASSYRGLTEAFF. The CDR3 DNA reads TGTGCCAGCAGTTACAGGGGGCTCACTGAAGCTTTCTTT. This chain connects TRBV6-5 to TRBJ1-1, with TRBD1 matching 7 bases. V lost 2 bases and J lost 4; bases outside the gene matches: 1. The germline V gene has CDR1 MNHEY and CDR2 SVGAGI. This CDR3 is built from 13 residues.

The chain combines TRBV7-6 with TRBJ1-3, with D possibly matching TRBD1 (6 bases). Trimming pared 4 bases from V and 0 bases from J, leaving 10 bases between. The CDR3 is 15 residues long. The V gene's germline CDR1 is SGHVS and CDR2 FNYEAQ. The CDR3 loop is CASSSGTYSGNTIYF. The CDR3, as DNA: TGTGCCAGCAGCTCCGGGACATACTCTGGAAACACCATATATTTT.

The chain links TRBV6-5 to TRBJ1-3, with 12 bases that match TRBD1. Germline V lookup: CDR1 MNHEY, CDR2 SVGAGI. This CDR3 has 15 residues. The V and J ends lost 6 bases and 2 bases, in that order; junction bases with no gene match: 2. Written as DNA, the CDR3 is TGTGCCAGCAGGCGGGACAGGGGGCCTGGAAACACCATATATTTT. The encoded protein is CASRRDRGPGNTIYF.

In this sample, this clone turned up once. This sequence joins TRBV10-2 and TRBJ1-2; TRBD1 matches 11 bases. There are 15 residues in the CDR3. Looked up from germline, CDR1 is WSHSY and CDR2 is SAAADI. V trimming: 7 bases; J trimming: 7 bases; junction bases outside the gene matches: 11. CDR3 loop: CASNPGQGAVSGYTF. As DNA, the CDR3 is TGCGCCAGCAACCCCGGACAGGGGGCAGTCAGTGGCTACACCTTC.

This chain joins TRBV9 and TRBJ2-3; D gene ambiguous. Germline CDR1 SGDLS, CDR2 YYNGEE. Trimming cost V 2 bases and J 4 bases, with 11 bases left between them. This CDR3 has 14 amino acids. DNA for the CDR3: TGTGCCAGCAGCGTGAGGACCTCCCCAGATACGCAGTATTTT. Amino acid sequence: CASSVRTSPDTQYF.

V gene TRBV3-1 (or the pseudogene TRBV3-2) combines with J gene TRBJ2-1; no firm D call. The length of the CDR3 is 14 residues. In germline, CDR1 is LGHDT, CDR2 YNNKEL (reference sequence). V shed 4 bases and J shed 4 bases, with 11 bases lying between them. CDR3 loop: CASSPRDGYNEQFF. In DNA form, the CDR3 reads TGTGCCAGCAGCCCTCGAGACGGATACAATGAGCAGTTCTTC.

This chain uses TRBV7-2 with TRBJ2-5; D possibly corresponds to TRBD2 (6 bases). This CDR3 comprises 13 residues. Between the trimmed V and J ends, which lost 5 bases and 0 bases, there was a span of 7 bases. The germline V gene encodes CDR1 SGHTA and CDR2 FQGNSA. The CDR3 protein is CASSRGDQETQYF. CDR3 DNA: TGTGCCAGCAGCCGCGGGGACCAAGAGACCCAGTACTTC.

Of note for this clone: It is unclear where the CDR3 begins or ends on the DNA, so no DNA is shown, and the CDR3 is as TCRdb lists it. The J gene is TRBJ1-2, the V gene TRBV5-4; TRBD1 is the table's D call, not checked against the DNA. Inclusive of both ends, the CDR3 amounts to 15 amino acids. Germline CDR1 is SGHNT and CDR2 is YYREEE (reference sequence). Here the CDR3 reads CASSLVGQGAGRNTF.

The V call is TRBV11-1, the J call TRBJ1-6; 7 nucleotides match TRBD1. V dropped 1 base and J dropped 7; count of bases not matched to a gene: 7. The CDR3 consists of 16 residues. The germline V gene has CDR1 SGHAT and CDR2 FQDESV (reference sequence). The CDR3 loop reads CASSLGGKGANSPLHF. Here the CDR3 DNA reads TGTGCCAGCAGCTTAGGTGGCAAGGGGGCCAATTCACCCCTCCACTTT.

The CDR3 DNA reads as TGTGCCATCAGCCAAATACAGGGGAACGGCGAGCAGTACTTC. Residues: CAISQIQGNGEQYF. V gene TRBV10-3 combines with J gene TRBJ2-7, with 7 nucleotides matching TRBD1. This CDR3 is 14 amino acids long. Germline V gene data show CDR1 as ENHRY and CDR2 as SYGVKD. V was pared by 6 bases and J by 6 bases, with 11 bases of the junction left unmatched.

V gene TRBV27 combines with J gene TRBJ1-5; 7 bases are a match to TRBD1. J was trimmed by 2 bases and V by 5 bases; bases with no gene match: 3. CDR1 and CDR2 from the germline V gene are MNHEY and SMNVEV (reference sequence). This CDR3 has 14 amino acids. In DNA, the CDR3 is TGTGCCAGCAGTCAAACAGGGGGCAATCAGCCCCAGCATTTT. As protein: CASSQTGGNQPQHF.

The chain employs TRBV7-3 and TRBJ1-6; D is possibly TRBD1 (5 bases). The CDR3 sequence is 15 residues long. Trimming removed 2 bases at V and 8 bases at J, with 13 bases between. Germline CDR1 SGHTA, CDR2 FQGTGA. This CDR3 is CASSLEPGRDSPLHF. Here the CDR3 DNA reads TGTGCCAGCAGCTTAGAGCCAGGGCGGGATTCACCCCTCCACTTT.

This clone was recorded only once. The DNA of the CDR3 is TGTGCCAGCAATGCTGACCGACAGGCCTACAATGAGCAGTTCTTC. This gives the protein CASNADRQAYNEQFF. The V and J genes are TRBV7-8 and TRBJ2-1; D perhaps matches TRBD1 (6 bases). V gave up 7 bases and J gave up 2 bases, with 15 bases separating them. CDR1 is SGHVS, CDR2 FQNEAQ, per germline. This CDR3 is 15 amino acids long.

The chain has TRBV5-1 and TRBJ2-1; D perhaps matches TRBD2 (6 bases). CDR1 is SGHRS, CDR2 YFSETQ, per germline. The CDR3 length is 16 residues. The V end lost 4 bases, the J end lost 2 bases, and 16 bases lay between the germline ends. DNA of the CDR3: TGCGCCAGCAGCCTTCCGGGGGAGCGACCCTACAATGAGCAGTTCTTC. Its translation is CASSLPGERPYNEQFF. Looking up the rest from reference TRBV5-1 and TRBJ2-1 gives the full variable domain: KAGVTQTPRYLIKTRGQQVTLSCSPISGHRSVSWYQQTPGQGLQFLFEYFSETQRNKGNFPGRFSGRQFSNSRSEMNVSTLELGDSALYLCASSLPGERPYNEQFFGPGTRLTVL.

The genes are TRBV5-1 and TRBJ2-7; 7 bases align to TRBD1. CDR1 is SGHRS, CDR2 YFSETQ, per germline. This CDR3 has 17 amino acids. V shed 4 bases and J 2 bases; nucleotides not matched to a gene: 15. CDR3 sequence reads: CASSASRQGPQTYEQYF. DNA for the CDR3: TGCGCCAGCAGCGCCTCACGACAGGGTCCACAGACCTACGAGCAGTACTTC. The full variable domain, in which reference TRBV5-1 and TRBJ2-7 provide the parts outside the CDR3, is KAGVTQTPRYLIKTRGQQVTLSCSPISGHRSVSWYQQTPGQGLQFLFEYFSETQRNKGNFPGRFSGRQFSNSRSEMNVSTLELGDSALYLCASSASRQGPQTYEQYFGPGTRLTVT.

The chain is built from TRBV2 and TRBJ2-7; D might be TRBD2 (6 bases). The CDR3 runs to 12 residues. The V gene lost 3 bases and the J gene lost 6 bases, with 9 bases spanning the gap. Germline assignment: CDR1 SNHLY and CDR2 FYNNEI. The CDR3 bases are TGTGCCAGCAGTGAGGAGGGAAGCGAGCAGTACTTC. It encodes CASSEEGSEQYF.

CDR3 in amino acids: CATSGNPGLNEKLFF. CDR3 nucleotides: TGTGCCACCAGCGGCAATCCCGGACTTAATGAAAAACTGTTTTTT. The rearrangement links TRBV15 to TRBJ1-4; D gene ambiguous. The CDR3 is made up of 15 amino acids. The germline CDR1 and CDR2 sequences are LNHNV and YYDKDF (reference sequence). V lost 5 bases, J lost 4 bases, and 14 bases lay in between.

The CDR3 region is CASSSTGGSGYTF. CDR3 DNA: TGTGCCAGCAGCTCGACAGGGGGGAGTGGCTACACCTTC. The chain uses TRBV7-2 and TRBJ1-2, with TRBD1 identical over 9 bases. Trimming cost V 4 bases and J 7 bases; bases outside gene matches: 4. CDR3 length: 13 residues. The germline gives CDR1 SGHTA, CDR2 FQGNSA.

This chain uses TRBV5-1 with TRBJ1-1; TRBD1 might be the D (5 bases). CDR3 length: 12 amino acids. With 0 bases removed from V and 11 bases from J, the gap between germline ends came to 11 bases. CDR1 and CDR2 (germline): SGHRS, YFSETQ. The CDR3 DNA sequence: TGCGCCAGCAGCTTGGTTGGGGGGTTCGCTTTCTTT. This encodes CASSLVGGFAFF. The variable domain in full, with the rest retrieved from reference TRBV5-1 and TRBJ1-1, is KAGVTQTPRYLIKTRGQQVTLSCSPISGHRSVSWYQQTPGQGLQFLFEYFSETQRNKGNFPGRFSGRQFSNSRSEMNVSTLELGDSALYLCASSLVGGFAFFGQGTRLTVV.

The sample holds a few counts of this clone. The rearrangement uses TRBV24-1 and TRBJ2-3; the D gene could be TRBD1 or TRBD2 (5 bases each). The germline CDR1 and CDR2 sequences are KGHDR and SFDVKD. The CDR3 is 13 residues long. The V end lost 9 bases, the J end lost 0 bases, and 9 bases lay between the germline ends. CDR3 DNA: TGTGCCACCGAGGGGCAGAGCACAGATACGCAGTATTTT. Protein sequence: CATEGQSTDTQYF.

The chain employs TRBV5-5 and TRBJ2-5, with a weak D call TRBD2 (6 bases). The CDR3 is 17 amino acids. Germline V gives CDR1 SGHKS, CDR2 YYEKEE (reference sequence). V gave up 0 bases and J gave up 2 bases, with 17 bases separating them. The CDR3 loop reads CASSLGPAGGRQETQYF. The CDR3 region has the DNA TGTGCCAGCAGCTTGGGTCCAGCGGGCGGGCGGCAAGAGACCCAGTACTTC.

The V call is TRBV5-1, the J call TRBJ1-1, with D tentatively TRBD1 (5 bases). V lost 0 bases and J 4 bases, leaving 13 bases between the germline ends. Germline V gene lookup returns CDR1 SGHRS and CDR2 YFSETQ. This CDR3 is built from 15 residues. CDR3 in DNA: TGCGCCAGCAGCTTGGATTCGGGGACTGGCACTGAAGCTTTCTTT. This gives the protein CASSLDSGTGTEAFF.